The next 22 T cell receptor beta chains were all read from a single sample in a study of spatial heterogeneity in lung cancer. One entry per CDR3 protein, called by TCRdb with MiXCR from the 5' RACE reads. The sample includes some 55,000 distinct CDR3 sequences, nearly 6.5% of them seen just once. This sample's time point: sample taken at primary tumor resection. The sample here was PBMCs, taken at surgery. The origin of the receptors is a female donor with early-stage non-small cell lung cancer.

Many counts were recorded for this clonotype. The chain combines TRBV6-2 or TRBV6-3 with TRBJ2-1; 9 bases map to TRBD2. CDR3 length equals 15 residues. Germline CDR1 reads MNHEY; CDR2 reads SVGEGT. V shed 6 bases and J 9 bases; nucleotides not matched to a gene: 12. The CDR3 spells CASSPVGGRAGEQFF. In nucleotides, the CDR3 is TGTGCCAGCAGCCCCGTTGGCGGGAGGGCCGGTGAGCAGTTCTTC.

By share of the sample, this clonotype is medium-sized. CDR3 sequence (DNA): TGTGCCAGCAGTGCCCCGGGAGGTCTAGCCGGCGAGCAGTACTTC. It is translated as CASSAPGGLAGEQYF. The chain uses TRBV9 and TRBJ2-7, with 7 positions matching TRBD2. CDR1 SGDLS and CDR2 YYNGEE come from the germline V gene. V lost 5 bases, J lost 6 bases, and 14 bases stayed unmatched. The CDR3 spans 15 residues.

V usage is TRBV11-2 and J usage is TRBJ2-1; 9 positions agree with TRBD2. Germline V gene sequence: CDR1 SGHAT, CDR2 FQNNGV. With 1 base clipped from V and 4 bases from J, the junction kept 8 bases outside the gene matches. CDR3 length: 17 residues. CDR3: CASSLGGSGRSYNEQFF. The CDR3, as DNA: TGTGCCAGCAGCTTAGGTGGTAGCGGGAGATCTTACAATGAGCAGTTCTTC.

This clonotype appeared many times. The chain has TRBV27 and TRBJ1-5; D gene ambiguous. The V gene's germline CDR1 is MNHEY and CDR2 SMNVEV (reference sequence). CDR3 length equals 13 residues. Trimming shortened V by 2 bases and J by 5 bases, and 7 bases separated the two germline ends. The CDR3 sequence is CASSLVKDQPQHF. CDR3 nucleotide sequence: TGTGCCAGCAGTTTAGTTAAAGATCAGCCCCAGCATTTT.

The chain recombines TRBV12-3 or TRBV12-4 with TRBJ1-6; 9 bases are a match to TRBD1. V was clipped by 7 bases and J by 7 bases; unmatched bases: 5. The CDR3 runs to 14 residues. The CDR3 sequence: CASTKTGGNSPLHF. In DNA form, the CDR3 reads TGTGCCAGCACTAAGACAGGGGGGAATTCACCCCTCCACTTT.

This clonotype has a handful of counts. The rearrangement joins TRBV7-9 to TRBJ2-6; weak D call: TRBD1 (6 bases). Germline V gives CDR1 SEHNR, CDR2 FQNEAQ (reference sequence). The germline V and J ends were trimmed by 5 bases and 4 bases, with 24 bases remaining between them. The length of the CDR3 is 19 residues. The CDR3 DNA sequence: TGTGCCAGCAGCCTAACCCCGGGGACAAGGGGATTCGGGGCCAACGTCCTGACTTTC. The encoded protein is CASSLTPGTRGFGANVLTF.

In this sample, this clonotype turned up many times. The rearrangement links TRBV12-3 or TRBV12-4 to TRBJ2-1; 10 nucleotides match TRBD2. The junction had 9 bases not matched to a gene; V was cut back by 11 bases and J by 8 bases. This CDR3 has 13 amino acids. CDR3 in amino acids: CAGASGSGDEQFF. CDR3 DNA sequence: TGTGCCGGGGCTAGCGGGAGTGGGGATGAGCAGTTCTTC.

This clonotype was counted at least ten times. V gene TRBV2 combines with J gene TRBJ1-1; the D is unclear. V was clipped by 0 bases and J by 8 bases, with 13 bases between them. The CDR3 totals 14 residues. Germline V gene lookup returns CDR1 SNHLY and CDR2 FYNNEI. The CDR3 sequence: CASSEALGGREAFF. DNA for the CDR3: TGTGCCAGCAGTGAAGCATTGGGAGGGAGGGAAGCTTTCTTT. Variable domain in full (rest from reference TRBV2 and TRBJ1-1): EPEVTQTPSHQVTQMGQEVILRCVPISNHLYFYWYRQILGQKVEFLVSFYNNEISEKSEIFDDQFSVERPDGSNFTLKIRSTKLEDSAMYFCASSEALGGREAFFGQGTRLTVV.

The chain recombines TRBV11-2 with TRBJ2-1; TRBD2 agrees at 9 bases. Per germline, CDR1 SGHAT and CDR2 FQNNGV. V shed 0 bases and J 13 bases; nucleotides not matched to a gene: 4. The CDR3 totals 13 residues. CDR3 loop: CASSLELAGIQFF. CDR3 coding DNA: TGTGCCAGCAGCTTAGAGCTAGCGGGAATCCAGTTCTTC.

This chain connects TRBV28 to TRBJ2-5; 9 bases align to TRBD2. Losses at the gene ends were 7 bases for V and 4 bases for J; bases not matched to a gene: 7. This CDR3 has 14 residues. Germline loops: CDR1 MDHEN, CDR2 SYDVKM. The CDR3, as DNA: TGTGCCAGCACGGTTCTAGCGGGGACAGAGACCCAGTACTTC. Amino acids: CASTVLAGTETQYF.

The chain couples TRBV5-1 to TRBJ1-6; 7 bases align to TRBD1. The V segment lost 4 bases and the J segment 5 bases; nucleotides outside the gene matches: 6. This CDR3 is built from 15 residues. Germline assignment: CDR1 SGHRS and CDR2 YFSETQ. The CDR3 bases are TGCGCCAGCAGCGTGGACAGGCCCAATAATTCACCCCTCCACTTT. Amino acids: CASSVDRPNNSPLHF.

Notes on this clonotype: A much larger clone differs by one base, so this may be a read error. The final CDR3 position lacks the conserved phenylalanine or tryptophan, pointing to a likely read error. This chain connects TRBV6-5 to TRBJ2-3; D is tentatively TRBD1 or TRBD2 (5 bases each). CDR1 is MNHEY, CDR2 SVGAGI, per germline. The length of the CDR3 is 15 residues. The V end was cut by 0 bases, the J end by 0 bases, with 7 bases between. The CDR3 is CASSYSGVSTDTQYL. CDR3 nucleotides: TGTGCCAGCAGTTACTCGGGGGTTAGCACAGATACGCAGTATTTA.

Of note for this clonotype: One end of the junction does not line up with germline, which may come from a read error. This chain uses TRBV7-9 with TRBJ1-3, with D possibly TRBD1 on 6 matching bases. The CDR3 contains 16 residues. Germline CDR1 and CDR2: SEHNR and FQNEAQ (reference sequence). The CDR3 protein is CVSTYAGASSGNTIYF. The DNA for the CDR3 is TGTGTCAGCACCTACGCAGGGGCTTCCTCTGGAAACACCATATATTTT.

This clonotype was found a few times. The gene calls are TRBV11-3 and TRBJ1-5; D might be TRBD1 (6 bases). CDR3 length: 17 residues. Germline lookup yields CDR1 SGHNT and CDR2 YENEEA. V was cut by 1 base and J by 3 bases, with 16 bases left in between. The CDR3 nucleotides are TGTGCCAGCAGCTTAGCTCTAGGGGGGTCCCTCAATCAGCCCCAGCATTTT. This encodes CASSLALGGSLNQPQHF.

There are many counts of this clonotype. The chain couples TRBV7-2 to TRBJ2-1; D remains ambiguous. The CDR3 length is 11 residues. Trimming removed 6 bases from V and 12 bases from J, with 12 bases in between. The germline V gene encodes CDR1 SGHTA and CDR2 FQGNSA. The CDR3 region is CASSLSLGQFF. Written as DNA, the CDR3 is TGTGCCAGCAGTTTGTCCCTCGGGCAGTTCTTC.

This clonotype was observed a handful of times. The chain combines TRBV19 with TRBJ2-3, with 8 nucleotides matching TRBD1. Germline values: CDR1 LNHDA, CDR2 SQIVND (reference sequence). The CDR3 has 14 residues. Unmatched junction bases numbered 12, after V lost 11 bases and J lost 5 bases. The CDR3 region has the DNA TGTGCCGTTAATCAGGGGGCAGGTCGAGATACGCAGTATTTT. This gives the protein CAVNQGAGRDTQYF.

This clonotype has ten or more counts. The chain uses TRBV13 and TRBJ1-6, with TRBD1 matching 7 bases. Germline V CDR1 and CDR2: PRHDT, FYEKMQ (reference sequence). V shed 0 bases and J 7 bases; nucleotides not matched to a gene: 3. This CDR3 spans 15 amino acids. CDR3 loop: CASSLGQGRNSPLHF. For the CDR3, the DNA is TGTGCCAGCAGCTTAGGACAGGGGAGGAATTCACCCCTCCACTTT.

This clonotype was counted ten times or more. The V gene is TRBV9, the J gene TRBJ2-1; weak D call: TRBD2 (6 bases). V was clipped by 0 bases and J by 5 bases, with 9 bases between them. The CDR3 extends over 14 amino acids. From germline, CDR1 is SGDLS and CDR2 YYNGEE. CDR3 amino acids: CASSVGTIDNEQFF. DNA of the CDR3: TGTGCCAGCAGCGTAGGGACTATTGACAATGAGCAGTTCTTC.

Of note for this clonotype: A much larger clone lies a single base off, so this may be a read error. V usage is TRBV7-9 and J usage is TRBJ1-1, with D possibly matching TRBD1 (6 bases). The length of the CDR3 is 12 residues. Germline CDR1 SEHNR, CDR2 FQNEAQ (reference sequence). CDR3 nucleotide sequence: TGTGCCACCAGCCCGGACAGCACTGAAGCTTTCTTT. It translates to CATSPDSTEAFF.

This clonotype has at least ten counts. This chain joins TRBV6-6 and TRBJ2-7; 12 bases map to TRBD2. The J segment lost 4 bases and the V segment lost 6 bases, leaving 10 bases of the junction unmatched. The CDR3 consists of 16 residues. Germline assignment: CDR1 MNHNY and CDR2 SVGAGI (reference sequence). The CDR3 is CASSHTGLAGLYEQYF. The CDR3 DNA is TGTGCCAGCAGCCATACAGGACTAGCGGGATTGTACGAGCAGTACTTC.

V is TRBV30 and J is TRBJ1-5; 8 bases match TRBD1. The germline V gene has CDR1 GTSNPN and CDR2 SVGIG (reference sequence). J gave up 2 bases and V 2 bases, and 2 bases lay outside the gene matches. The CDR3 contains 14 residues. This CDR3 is CAWSTGGRNQPQHF. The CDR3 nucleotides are TGTGCCTGGAGTACAGGGGGTCGCAATCAGCCCCAGCATTTT.

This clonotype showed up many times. CDR3 in DNA: TGTGCCATCAGTAAAGACTTAGCCTACGAGCAGTACTTC. Its translation is CAISKDLAYEQYF. The chain uses TRBV10-3 and TRBJ2-7; D gene unclear. V lost 5 bases and J lost 2, with 10 bases in between. The CDR3 loop spans 13 amino acids. CDR1 and CDR2 (germline): ENHRY, SYGVKD.